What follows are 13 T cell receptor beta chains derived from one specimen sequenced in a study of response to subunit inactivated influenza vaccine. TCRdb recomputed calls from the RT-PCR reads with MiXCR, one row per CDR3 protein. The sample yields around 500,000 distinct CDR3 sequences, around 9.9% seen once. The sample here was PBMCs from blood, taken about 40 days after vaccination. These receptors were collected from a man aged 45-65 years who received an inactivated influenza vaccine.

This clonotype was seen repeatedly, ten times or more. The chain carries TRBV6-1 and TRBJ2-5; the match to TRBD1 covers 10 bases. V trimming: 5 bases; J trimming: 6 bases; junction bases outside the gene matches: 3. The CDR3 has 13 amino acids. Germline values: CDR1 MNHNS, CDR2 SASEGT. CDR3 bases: TGTGCCAGCAGTAGGACAGGGGGGCAGACCCAGTACTTC. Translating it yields CASSRTGGQTQYF.

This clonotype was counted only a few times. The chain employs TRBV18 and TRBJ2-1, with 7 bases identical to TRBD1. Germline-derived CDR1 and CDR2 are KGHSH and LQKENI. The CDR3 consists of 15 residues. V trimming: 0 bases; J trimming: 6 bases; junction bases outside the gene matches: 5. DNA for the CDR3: TGTGCCAGCTCACCACCGACAGGGCGAATCAATGAGCAGTTCTTC. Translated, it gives CASSPPTGRINEQFF. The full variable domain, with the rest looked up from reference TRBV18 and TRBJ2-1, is NAGVMQNPRHLVRRRGQEARLRCSPMKGHSHVYWYRQLPEEGLKFMVYLQKENIIDESGMPKERFSAEFPKEGPSILRIQQVVRGDSAAYFCASSPPTGRINEQFFGPGTRLTVL.

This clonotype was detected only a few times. CDR3 protein: CASTIVRGSLNTGELFF. Written as DNA, the CDR3 is TGTGCCAGTACCATCGTGAGGGGGTCCCTAAACACCGGGGAGCTGTTTTTT. The chain has TRBV19 and TRBJ2-2, with D possibly being TRBD1 (6 bases). The CDR3 has 17 amino acids. With 7 bases removed from V and 2 bases from J, the gap between germline ends came to 20 bases. In germline, CDR1 is LNHDA, CDR2 SQIVND (reference sequence).

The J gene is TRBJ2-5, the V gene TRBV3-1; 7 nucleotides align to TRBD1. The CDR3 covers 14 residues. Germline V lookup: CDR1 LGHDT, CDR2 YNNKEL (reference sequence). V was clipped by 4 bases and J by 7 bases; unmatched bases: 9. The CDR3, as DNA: TGTGCCAGCAGCCGACAGGGAACCGGCGGGACCCAGTACTTC. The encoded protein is CASSRQGTGGTQYF.

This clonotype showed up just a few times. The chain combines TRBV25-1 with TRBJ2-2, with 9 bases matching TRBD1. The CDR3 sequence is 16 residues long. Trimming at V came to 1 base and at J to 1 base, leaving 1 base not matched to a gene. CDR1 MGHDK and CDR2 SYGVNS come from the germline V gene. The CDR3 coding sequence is TGTGCCAGCAGTGAATGGGACAGGGAGAACACCGGGGAGCTGTTTTTT. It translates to CASSEWDRENTGELFF.

CDR3 nucleotide sequence: TGTGCCAGCAGCTACGATTTAGCTCCAGGGGCCAACGTCCTGACTTTC. It codes for CASSYDLAPGANVLTF. The chain uses TRBV7-2 and TRBJ2-6; D is undetermined. The germline V gene has CDR1 SGHTA and CDR2 FQGNSA. This CDR3 spans 16 amino acids. Between the trimmed V and J ends, which lost 4 bases and 4 bases, there was a span of 14 bases.

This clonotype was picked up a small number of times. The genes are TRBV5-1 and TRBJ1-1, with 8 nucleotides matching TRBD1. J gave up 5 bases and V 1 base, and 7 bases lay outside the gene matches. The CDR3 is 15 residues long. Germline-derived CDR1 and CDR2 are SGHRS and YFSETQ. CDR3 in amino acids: CASSLRQGRETEAFF. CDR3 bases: TGCGCCAGCAGCTTGAGACAGGGGCGAGAAACTGAAGCTTTCTTT.

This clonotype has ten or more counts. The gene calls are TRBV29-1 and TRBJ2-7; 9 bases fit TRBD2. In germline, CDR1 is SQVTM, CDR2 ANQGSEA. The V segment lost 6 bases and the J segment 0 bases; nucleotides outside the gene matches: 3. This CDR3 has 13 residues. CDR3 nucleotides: TGCAGCGTCGGACTAGCGAACTCCTACGAGCAGTACTTC. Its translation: CSVGLANSYEQYF.

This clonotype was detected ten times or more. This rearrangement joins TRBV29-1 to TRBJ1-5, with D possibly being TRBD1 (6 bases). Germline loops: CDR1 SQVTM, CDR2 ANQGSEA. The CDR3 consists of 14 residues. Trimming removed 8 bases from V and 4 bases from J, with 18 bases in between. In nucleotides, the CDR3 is TGCAGCCCCCGGGGGGACACACCTAATCAGCCCCAGCATTTT. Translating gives CSPRGDTPNQPQHF. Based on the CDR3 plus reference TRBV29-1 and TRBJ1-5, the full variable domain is SAVISQKPSRDICQRGTSLTIQCQVDSQVTMMFWYRQQPGQSLTLIATANQGSEATYESGFVIDKFPISRPNLTFSTLTVSNMSPEDSSIYLCSPRGDTPNQPQHFGDGTRLSIL.

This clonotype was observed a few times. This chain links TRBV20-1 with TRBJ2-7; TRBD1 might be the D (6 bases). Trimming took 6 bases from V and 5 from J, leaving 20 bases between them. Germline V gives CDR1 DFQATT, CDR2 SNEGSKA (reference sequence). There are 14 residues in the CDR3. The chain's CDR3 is CSARIAQGSHEQYF. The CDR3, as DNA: TGCAGTGCCCGAATTGCTCAGGGGTCCCACGAGCAGTACTTC.

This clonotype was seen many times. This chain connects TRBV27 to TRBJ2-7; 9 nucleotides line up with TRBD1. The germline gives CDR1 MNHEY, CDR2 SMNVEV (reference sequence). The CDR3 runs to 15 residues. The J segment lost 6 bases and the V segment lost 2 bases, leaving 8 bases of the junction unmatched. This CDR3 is CASSLHPGTGTEQYF. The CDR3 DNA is TGTGCCAGCAGTTTACACCCCGGGACAGGGACCGAGCAGTACTTC.

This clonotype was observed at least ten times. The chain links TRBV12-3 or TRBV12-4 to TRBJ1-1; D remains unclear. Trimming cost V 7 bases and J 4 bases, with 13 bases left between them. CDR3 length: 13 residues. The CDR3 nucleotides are TGTGCCAGCACGCGCCCCGGCTCCACTGAAGCTTTCTTT. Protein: CASTRPGSTEAFF.

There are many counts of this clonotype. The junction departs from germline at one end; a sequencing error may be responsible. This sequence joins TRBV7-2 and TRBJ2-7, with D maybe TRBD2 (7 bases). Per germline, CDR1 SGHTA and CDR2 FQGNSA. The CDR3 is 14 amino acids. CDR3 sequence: CASSLGGPSYEQYF. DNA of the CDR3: TGCGCCAGCAGCTTGGGGGGGCCGTCCTACGAGCAGTACTTC.